This T cell receptor (beta chain) comes out of a study of T cells in Graves' hyperthyroidism and ophthalmopathy. Germline trimming cut 2 bases from V and 8 bases from J; bases unmatched to any gene: 11. Germline V lookup: CDR1 LGHDT, CDR2 YNNKEL (reference sequence). CDR3 size: 17 residues. Study-wide points: The model anticipated ophthalmopathy a median around 6 months pre-onset.

RNA transcripts gave rise to amplified TCR beta CDR3 regions. Carried out on the TCR CDR3, a first-round RT-PCR used the HTBI primer set. MiXCR, run by TCRdb on the multiplex PCR reads, gives a single entry per CDR3 protein. The sample holds approximately 600,000 distinct CDR3 sequences, around 13% seen once. Note on this clonotype: The antigen is undetermined.

Each diagnosis drew on symptoms, thyroxine, TRAb, thyroid ultrasound and orbital computed tomography findings. PBMCs came from 10 ml fresh peripheral blood. Sequencing input: blood. The J gene is TRBJ2-2, the V gene TRBV3-1, with 10 bases lining up with TRBD1. This TCR was sampled from a woman between 25 and 40 years old with Graves' hyperthyroidism that later progressed to Graves' ophthalmopathy. The CDR3 protein is CASSQSEGQGLGGELFF. DNA for the CDR3: TGTGCCAGCAGCCAATCCGAGGGACAGGGGTTGGGAGGGGAGCTGTTTTTT. Supplemented by reference TRBV3-1 and TRBJ2-2, the full variable domain reads DTAVSQTPKYLVTQMGNDKSIKCEQNLGHDTMYWYKQDSKKFLKIMFSYNNKELIINETVPNRFSPKSPDKAHLNLHINSLELGDSAVYFCASSQSEGQGLGGELFFGEGSRLTVL.